These T cell receptor beta chains were read from a single sample in a study of control samples from healthy donors and cancer patients. Assay: immunoSEQ multiplex PCR; the TCRdb copy retains only in-frame clones and omits some. The data hold tens of thousands of clones, with 85% to 90% observed a single time. Sequencing was performed on PBMCs. The source is an older woman with head and neck cancer. Each CDR3 is given with its conserved first and last residue.

V gene	CDR3 length	J gene	CDR3 protein
TRBV6-1	13	TRBJ2-1	CASSEAALKGQFF
TRBV27	16	TRBJ2-7	CASSAPAMRGSYEQYF
TRBV12-5	16	TRBJ1-6	CASGPRRGEDNSPLHF
TRBV28	15	TRBJ2-1	CASGNNDFGGNEQFF
TRBV28	13	TRBJ2-7	CATDSGWKREQYF
TRBV28	18	TRBJ1-3	CASSFLTLRQVDRNTIYF
TRBV11-2	13	TRBJ2-7	CASSLGLEGGIYF
TRBV5-1	12	TRBJ2-1	CASDNGVGTRVF
TRBV18	15	TRBJ2-7	CASSPGQTLSYEQYF
TRBV2	13	TRBJ1-6	CATSDRGDSPLHF
TRBV24-1	12	TRBJ1-5	CASSWGGQPQHF
TRBV3-1/TRBV3-2	14	TRBJ1-1	CASSPGHQNTEAFF
TRBV28	16	TRBJ2-7	CASSFSIRQVRYEQYF
TRBV5-1	16	TRBJ1-3	CASSLTGPEVGNTIYF
TRBV3-1/TRBV3-2	14	TRBJ1-1	CASSLLTVNTEAFF
TRBV18	15	TRBJ2-1	CASSPRGSSYNEQFF
TRBV30	15	TRBJ1-2	CLGNRRGLGNYGYTF
TRBV18	17	TRBJ2-4	CASSPRRELPSKNIQYF
TRBV19	15	TRBJ1-1	CASSIRGRVDTEAFF
TRBV7-9	15	TRBJ1-2	CASSLGEEANYGYTF
TRBV28	15	TRBJ1-5	CASSPGSKGNQPQHF
TRBV6-6	14	TRBJ2-1	CASSSGQGMGEQFF
TRBV27	13	TRBJ2-7	CASRHRAAYEQYF
TRBV30	13	TRBJ2-7	CAWSRDWLHEQYF
TRBV27	16	TRBJ2-1	CASSLWLAEAYNEQFF
TRBV6-2/TRBV6-3	17	TRBJ1-5	CASSYKPGQGNNQPQHF